This T cell receptor (beta chain) was identified during a study of T cell responses to AZD1222 COVID-19 vaccine. Some second doses came at about 4 weeks and others at about 12 weeks; these were pooled. This clone appeared once. The antigen is undetermined. Only in-frame clones appear in the TCRdb table, and some are missing; sequencing was by immunoSEQ multiplex PCR. The sample includes tens of thousands of clones, roughly 88% of them seen just once. The V gene's germline CDR1 is MNHNS and CDR2 SASEGT. The V gene lost 2 bases and the J gene lost 7 bases, with 11 bases spanning the gap. This CDR3 has 13 amino acids. Findings and limits, study-wide: Mapped onto spike, vaccine-associated CD4 TCRs spanned it and were dominant at 160-218 and 743-854. Spike-specific TCR breadth and depth grew following two AZD1222 doses. Baseline antibody screening turned up just a handful of seropositive AZD1222 recipients.

V usage is TRBV6-1 and J usage is TRBJ1-2; D is unresolved. The input for sequencing was peripheral blood, taken 28 days after the second AZD1222 dose. The clonotype originates from an adult who received the AZD1222 COVID-19 vaccine. CDR3 protein: CASSEKDLGGYTF. CDR3 nucleotide sequence: TGTGCCAGCAGTGAAAAGGACTTAGGTGGCTACACCTTC.